Presented here are 14 T cell receptor beta chains from one specimen sequenced in a study of T cells in Graves' hyperthyroidism and ophthalmopathy. It was RNA transcripts that yielded the amplified TCR beta CDR3 regions. When the TCR CDR3 underwent first-round RT-PCR, the HTBI primer set was used. TCRdb processed the multiplex PCR reads anew with MiXCR; each CDR3 protein has one entry. The sample includes under 500,000 distinct CDR3 sequences, roughly an eighth of them seen just once. The sequenced material came from blood. Receptors were obtained from a man in his fifties with Graves' ophthalmopathy.

This clonotype was seen repeatedly, ten times or more. This rearrangement joins TRBV28 to TRBJ2-1; 12 nucleotides align to TRBD2. The V gene's germline CDR1 is MDHEN and CDR2 SYDVKM. This CDR3 region has 15 residues. Trimming at V came to 6 bases and at J to 7 bases, leaving 7 bases not matched to a gene. The CDR3 DNA reads as TGTGCCAGCAGCCGTACTAGCGGGAGGATAAATGAGCAGTTCTTC. Protein product: CASSRTSGRINEQFF.

This clonotype appeared many times. In DNA form, the CDR3 reads TGCAGCGTTGGCGGAGGATCCTACGAGCAGTACTTC. It is translated as CSVGGGSYEQYF. The chain carries TRBV29-1 and TRBJ2-7, with D possibly matching TRBD2 (5 bases). Per the germline V gene, CDR1 is SQVTM and CDR2 is ANQGSEA. V shed 4 bases and J shed 1 base, with 8 bases lying between them. CDR3 length equals 12 residues.

In this sample, this clonotype turned up a few times. Being one base from a much bigger clone, this may be a read error. This chain joins TRBV4-1 and TRBJ2-5; 10 bases align to TRBD2. V shed 0 bases and J 7 bases; nucleotides not matched to a gene: 5. The CDR3 runs 15 residues. Germline V gene lookup returns CDR1 MGHRA and CDR2 YSYEKL. The CDR3 DNA reads TGCGCCAGCAGCCAAGATCCGGAGCGGGGGGGGACCCAGTACTTC. It specifies CASSQDPERGGTQYF.

The genes are TRBV20-1 and TRBJ1-5; no clear D gene. The CDR3 is made up of 13 amino acids. Germline V gene lookup returns CDR1 DFQATT and CDR2 SNEGSKA (reference sequence). Trimming cost V 7 bases and J 7 bases, with 17 bases left between them. CDR3 nucleotide sequence: TGCAGTGTCCGCCTAGATCCGGAGCAGCCCCAGCATTTT. It translates to CSVRLDPEQPQHF.

This clonotype was counted a few times. V usage is TRBV20-1 and J usage is TRBJ2-7, with a weak D call TRBD1 (6 bases). There are 11 residues in the CDR3. Germline V gene sequence: CDR1 DFQATT, CDR2 SNEGSKA (reference sequence). V gave up 6 bases and J gave up 5 bases, with 11 bases separating them. CDR3 nucleotides: TGCAGTGCCGGACCAGGGGACGAGCAGTACTTC. The encoded protein is CSAGPGDEQYF.

Remarks on this clonotype: A clone one base away is much larger, so this may be a read error. V usage is TRBV27 and J usage is TRBJ2-7; TRBD1 matches 7 bases. With V trimmed by 5 bases and J by 0 bases, 4 bases remained unmatched. CDR1 is MNHEY and CDR2 is SMNVEV in the germline V gene (reference sequence). This CDR3 region has 14 residues. This chain's CDR3 is CASSHGTASYEQYF. CDR3 DNA: TGTGCCAGCAGTCACGGGACAGCCTCCTACGAGCAGTACTTC.

There are many counts of this clonotype. V gene TRBV27 combines with J gene TRBJ1-5, with 11 bases lining up with TRBD1. Per germline, CDR1 MNHEY and CDR2 SMNVEV (reference sequence). J gave up 5 bases and V 8 bases, and 5 bases lay outside the gene matches. The CDR3 runs to 14 residues. CDR3 sequence (DNA): TGTGCCAGCCGGACAGGGGGCGCGGATCAGCCCCAGCATTTT. This encodes CASRTGGADQPQHF.

The chain is built from TRBV7-9 and TRBJ2-1; TRBD2 agrees at 9 bases. From germline, CDR1 is SEHNR and CDR2 FQNEAQ (reference sequence). The CDR3 sequence is 16 residues long. Trimming at V came to 5 bases and at J to 9 bases, leaving 14 bases not matched to a gene. The CDR3, as DNA: TGTGCCAGCAGCCAGGGGGGGTTAGCGGGAGCATCTGAGCAGTTCTTC. Translated, it gives CASSQGGLAGASEQFF.

The chain links TRBV5-5 to TRBJ1-2; maybe TRBD1 (5 bases). The CDR3 covers 15 residues. Germline assignment: CDR1 SGHKS and CDR2 YYEKEE (reference sequence). V was clipped by 0 bases and J by 8 bases, with 17 bases between them. CDR3 coding DNA: TGTGCCAGCAGCTTGGGGGTTTTGGCAGGGAACGGCTACACCTTC. Its translation: CASSLGVLAGNGYTF.

The chain couples TRBV29-1 to TRBJ2-1; D remains ambiguous. The CDR3 length is 12 residues. CDR1 SQVTM and CDR2 ANQGSEA come from the germline V gene. Between the trimmed V and J ends, which lost 3 bases and 7 bases, there was a span of 10 bases. The CDR3 loop reads CSVDPLVNEQFF. The DNA of the CDR3 is TGCAGCGTTGACCCCCTTGTGAATGAGCAGTTCTTC.

Many counts were recorded for this clonotype. The rearrangement joins TRBV28 to TRBJ2-3; D gene unclear. CDR1 is MDHEN and CDR2 is SYDVKM in the germline V gene. Trimming pared 1 base from V and 6 bases from J, leaving 5 bases between. This CDR3 is built from 12 residues. The CDR3 spells CASSLSWDTQYF. The DNA for the CDR3 is TGTGCCAGCAGTTTATCGTGGGATACGCAGTATTTT. The full variable domain, in which reference TRBV28 and TRBJ2-3 provide the parts outside the CDR3, is DVKVTQSSRYLVKRTGEKVFLECVQDMDHENMFWYRQDPGLGLRLIYFSYDVKMKEKGDIPEGYSVSREKKERFSLILESASTNQTSMYLCASSLSWDTQYFGPGTRLTVL.

V and J are TRBV3-1 and TRBJ2-5, with 10 bases aligning to TRBD2. Germline V gene sequence: CDR1 LGHDT, CDR2 YNNKEL (reference sequence). V trimming: 2 bases; J trimming: 2 bases; junction bases outside the gene matches: 8. The CDR3 extends over 17 amino acids. The DNA for the CDR3 is TGTGCCAGCAGCCAACTGGGGCTAGCGGGAGCTCAAGAGACCCAGTACTTC. It codes for CASSQLGLAGAQETQYF.

This chain connects TRBV6-2 or TRBV6-3 to TRBJ1-1; 7 bases agree with TRBD1. V was clipped by 6 bases and J by 4 bases; unmatched bases: 5. The germline V gene has CDR1 MNHEY and CDR2 SVGEGT. The CDR3 has 13 residues. The CDR3 region is CASRNSGGTEAFF. As DNA, the CDR3 is TGTGCCAGCAGGAATTCAGGGGGCACTGAAGCTTTCTTT.

This clonotype was counted at least ten times. The V gene is TRBV30, the J gene TRBJ1-5, with D tentatively TRBD1 (5 bases). Looked up from germline, CDR1 is GTSNPN and CDR2 is SVGIG (reference sequence). This CDR3 has 13 amino acids. The V end was cut by 1 base, the J end by 5 bases, with 9 bases between. The CDR3 bases are TGTGCCTGGAGTGAGGGGCCCGATCAGCCCCAGCATTTT. Residues: CAWSEGPDQPQHF.